This T cell receptor (beta chain) originates from a study of T cell responses to AZD1222 COVID-19 vaccine. Study-wide results and limits: With two AZD1222 doses given, Spike-specific TCR breadth and depth both rose. Donors in the cohort were predominantly white British and more often female, and clonal diversity was possibly underestimated.

The protocol was immunoSEQ multiplex PCR, while the TCRdb copy is restricted to in-frame clones and leaves out a portion. The profile shows fewer than 200,000 clones, 85% to 95% of them singletons. The ends were cut back, 4 bases at V and 12 bases at J, with 15 bases in the middle. This CDR3 has 12 residues. Germline V gives CDR1 MNHEY, CDR2 SVGAGI. As for this clone: What it recognizes is unknown.

The chain recombines TRBV6-5 with TRBJ1-2, with D perhaps TRBD1 (6 bases). The sequence was obtained from an adult in good health. Specimen: peripheral blood, collected on day 0 of AZD1222 vaccination. CDR3 coding DNA: TGTGCCAGCAGTTCTGGACAGCTCGAGGACACCTTC. This encodes CASSSGQLEDTF.